The clone carrying this TCR beta chain was detected a few times. As yet, its antigen is unknown. Following extraction of RNA from PBMCs, that RNA was used to make the TCR library. TCRdb analysed the reads with MiXCR anew, one entry per CDR3 protein. Here the sample spans 850 to 1,200 distinct CDR3 sequences, approximately 80% being singletons. The record originates from a study of regulatory T cells in long-lasting Graves disease. Whole-study results and caveats: Authors noted too few samples as a limitation.

This CDR3 contains 15 residues. Germline V lookup: CDR1 KGHSH, CDR2 LQKENI. Deletions cut 2 bases from V and 1 base from J, with 11 bases between. The input for sequencing was peripheral blood mononuclear cells (PBMCs), taken with antithyroid drug treatment, in newly diagnosed or persistent Graves disease (not recorded which). The receptor was isolated from a woman aged 35-65 years with Graves disease. The rearrangement links TRBV18 to TRBJ1-1; D ambiguous. This CDR3 is CASSPEGRSNTEAFF. As DNA, the CDR3 is TGTGCCAGCTCACCAGAGGGCAGATCGAACACTGAAGCTTTCTTT.